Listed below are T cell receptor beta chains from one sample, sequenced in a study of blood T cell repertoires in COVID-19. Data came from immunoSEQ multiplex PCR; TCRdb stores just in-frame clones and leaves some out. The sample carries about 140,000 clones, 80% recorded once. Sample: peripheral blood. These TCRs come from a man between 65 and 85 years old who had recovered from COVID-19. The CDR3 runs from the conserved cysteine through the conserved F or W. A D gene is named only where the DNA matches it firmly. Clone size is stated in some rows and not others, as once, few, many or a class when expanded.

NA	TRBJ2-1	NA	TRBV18	TGTGCCAGCTCACCACCGACGGGGAACAATGAGCAGTTCTTC	CASSPPTGNNEQFF
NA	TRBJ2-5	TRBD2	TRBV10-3	TGTGCCATCAGTGGGAGCGGGAGCGAGACCCAGTACTTC	CAISGSGSETQYF
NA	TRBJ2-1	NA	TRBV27	TGTGCCAGCAGTAGACTAGTCTCCAATGAGCAGTTCTTC	CASSRLVSNEQFF
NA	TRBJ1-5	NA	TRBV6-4	TGTGCCAGCAGTGACCCCCCCGGGCCCCAGCATTTT	CASSDPPGPQHF
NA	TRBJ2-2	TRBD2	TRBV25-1	TGTGCCAGCAGTGCTAGCGGGAGGGCCACCGGGGAGCTGTTTTTT	CASSASGRATGELFF
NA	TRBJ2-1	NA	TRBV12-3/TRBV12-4	TGTGCCAGCAGTCTAGCGTCTAATGAGCAGTTCTTC	CASSLASNEQFF
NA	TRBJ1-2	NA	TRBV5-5	TGTGCCAGCAGCTTGGTTGGCAGGGGTGGGTATGGCTACACCTTC	CASSLVGRGGYGYTF
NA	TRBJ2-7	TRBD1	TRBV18	TGTGCCAGCTCACCCCTCTCGGGGACAGGGGTTTACGAGCAGTACTTC	CASSPLSGTGVYEQYF
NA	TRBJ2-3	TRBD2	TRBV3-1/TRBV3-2	TGTGCCAGCAGCCAAGCCACTAGCGGGAGTAAAGCAGATACGCAGTATTTT	CASSQATSGSKADTQYF
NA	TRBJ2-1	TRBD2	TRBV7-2	TGTGCCAGCAGTCCCGGCAGACTAGCGGGGAAAAAGGGTGACAATGAGCAGTTCTTC	CASSPGRLAGKKGDNEQFF
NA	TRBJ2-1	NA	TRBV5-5	TGTGCCAGCAGCTTGTGGGGGCCCTCCTACAATGAGCAGTTCTTC	CASSLWGPSYNEQFF
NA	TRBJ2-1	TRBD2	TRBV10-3	TGTGCCATCAGTGAGTCGATCCGGCTAGCGGGAGTGAATGAGCAGTTCTTC	CAISESIRLAGVNEQFF
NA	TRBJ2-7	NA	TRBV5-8	TGTGCCAGCAGCTTGGGCGGGGATAGCTCCTACGAGCAGTACTTC	CASSLGGDSSYEQYF
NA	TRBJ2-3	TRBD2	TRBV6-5	TGTGCCAGCAGTTGGGATAGCGGGAGGGTAACAGATACGCAGTATTTT	CASSWDSGRVTDTQYF
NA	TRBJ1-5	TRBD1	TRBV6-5	TGTGCCAGCAGCCCGACAGGGTTGGGCAATCAGCCCCAGCATTTT	CASSPTGLGNQPQHF
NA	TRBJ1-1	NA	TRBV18	TGTGCCAGCTCACCACTAAAGGAGGGGACTGAAGCTTTCTTT	CASSPLKEGTEAFF
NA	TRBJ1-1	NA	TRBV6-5	TGTGCCAGCAGCAGGGGAGACACTGAAGCTTTCTTT	CASSRGDTEAFF
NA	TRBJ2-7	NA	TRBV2	TGTGCCAGCAGTCTTACAGGCTGGGCTGCCGACGAGCAGTACTTC	CASSLTGWAADEQYF
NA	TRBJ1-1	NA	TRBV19	TGTGCCAGTAGTATAATGACAGGACGCCGGAACACTGAAGCTTTCTTT	CASSIMTGRRNTEAFF
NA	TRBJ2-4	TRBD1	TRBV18	TGTGCCAGCTCAGTGACAGGGTCACCTCTGTTTCAGTACTTC	CASSVTGSPLFQYF
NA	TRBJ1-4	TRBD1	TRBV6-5	TGTGCCAGCAGCCGCAAGGGGGCGGGTGGCGAAAAACTGTTTTTT	CASSRKGAGGEKLFF
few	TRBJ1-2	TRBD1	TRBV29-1	TGCAGCGTTCCCCAGGCGGACAGGGGTCTCGATGGCTACACCTTC	CSVPQADRGLDGYTF
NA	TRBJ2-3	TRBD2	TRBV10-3	TGTGCCATCAGTGCACGGAGGGCTAGCGGGACTAGCACAGATACGCAGTATTTT	CAISARRASGTSTDTQYF
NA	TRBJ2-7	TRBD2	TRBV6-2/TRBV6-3	TGTGCCAGCAGTTACTCGATAGCTAGCGGAGAGGCCGAGCAGTACTTC	CASSYSIASGEAEQYF
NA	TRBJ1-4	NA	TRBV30	TGTGCCTGGAGTGTAGCGGGGGGGATCGATGAAAAACTGTTTTTT	CAWSVAGGIDEKLFF
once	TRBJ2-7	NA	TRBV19	TGTGCCAGTAGTACCTCGGGACACACGTACGAGCAGTACTTC	CASSTSGHTYEQYF
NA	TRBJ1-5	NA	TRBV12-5	TGTGCTAGTGGTTTTCTCGGTCAGCCCCAGCATTTT	CASGFLGQPQHF
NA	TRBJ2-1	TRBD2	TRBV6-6	TGTGCCAGCAGTTACTCGGCGGGAGGGGCTAGGAATGAGCAGTTCTTC	CASSYSAGGARNEQFF
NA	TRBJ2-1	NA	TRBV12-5	TGTGCTAGTGCCGTGTCCCCCGGGGGCTCCTACAATGAGCAGTTCTTC	CASAVSPGGSYNEQFF
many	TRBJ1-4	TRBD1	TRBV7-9	TGTGCCAGCAGCCCGACAGGGGTCGGTAAAAAACTGTTTTTT	CASSPTGVGKKLFF
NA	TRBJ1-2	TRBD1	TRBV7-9	TGTGCCAGCAGCTTACTTACAGGGGGCTCCTATGGCTACACCTTC	CASSLLTGGSYGYTF
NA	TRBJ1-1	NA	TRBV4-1	TGCGCCAGCAACCGAGGAACAGGGTACACTGAAGCTTTCTTT	CASNRGTGYTEAFF
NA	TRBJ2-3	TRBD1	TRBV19	TGTGCCAGCTTACCGAGTCTAGGGACAGGGAAAAACACAGATACGCAGTATTTT	CASLPSLGTGKNTDTQYF
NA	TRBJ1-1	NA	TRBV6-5	TGTGCCAGCAGTTACTCGTGGACGCCGGGGGGTGAAGCTTTCTTT	CASSYSWTPGGEAFF
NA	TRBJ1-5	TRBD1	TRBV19	TGTGCCAGTAGTACCCGGACCGGGACAGGGGACAGGCAGCCCCAGCATTTT	CASSTRTGTGDRQPQHF
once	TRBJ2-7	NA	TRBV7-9	TGTGCCAGCAGCCCCAGCGAGACCTACGAGCAGTACTTC	CASSPSETYEQYF
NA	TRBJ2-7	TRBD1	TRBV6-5	TGTGCCAGCAGTTACTTGGACAGGAGCTACGAGCAGTACTTC	CASSYLDRSYEQYF